These 2 T cell receptor beta chains were sequenced from one sample in a study of human T cells and chemical hapten exposure. MiXCR, applied by TCRdb to the RACE reads, yields one record per CDR3 protein. In the table there are 80,000 or so distinct CDR3 sequences, approximately 11% of which are singletons. As for time point: patch test 1, 2 weeks after DPC sensitization. Stated treatment: therapeutic diphenylcyclopropenone sensitization with weekly scalp DPC. This material consisted of whole blood, taken in connection with sensitization to the hapten diphenylcyclopropenone (DPC). The source is a woman aged 50 to 60 with alopecia areata. Some clones in this sample may be carry-over from other donors' samples.

This rearrangement joins TRBV5-1 to TRBJ2-7; possible D gene TRBD1, 5 bases. This CDR3 contains 12 residues. The ends were cut back, 7 bases at V and 2 bases at J, with 10 bases in the middle. Germline V gene lookup returns CDR1 SGHRS and CDR2 YFSETQ. This CDR3 reads CASGHATYEQYF. The CDR3 region has the DNA TGCGCCAGCGGACACGCTACCTACGAGCAGTACTTC.

This clonotype was observed a handful of times. This rearrangement joins TRBV12-3 or TRBV12-4 to TRBJ2-2; a possible D gene is TRBD2 (6 bases). The CDR3 length is 14 residues. Trimming removed 6 bases at V and 0 bases at J, with 8 bases between. Here the CDR3 reads CASRGLSNTGELFF. CDR3 nucleotides: TGTGCCAGCAGGGGACTTTCGAACACCGGGGAGCTGTTTTTT.